The clone carrying this T cell receptor (beta chain) was detected only a few times. Its antigen is undetermined. CDR3 length equals 14 residues. The V and J ends lost 5 bases and 3 bases, in that order; junction bases with no gene match: 5. Germline CDR1 reads SGHAT; CDR2 reads FQNNGV. Each CDR3 protein gets one entry after TCRdb re-called the reads with MiXCR. The sample yields hundreds of thousands of distinct CDR3 sequences, roughly 30% seen once. This sample was included in a study of T cell repertoires in cytomegalovirus infection. Study at large: The authors relied on CMV epitopes, both recently identified HLA-C-restricted and well-studied HLA-B-restricted. Public TCR beta signatures were indicative of both CMV infection and a matching HLA type.

Findings of the study overall: The cumulative frequency of public TCR beta families identified carriers of CMV plus the relevant HLA.

The sample here was cultured PBMCs, taken from culture after CMV antigen stimulation. The rearrangement links TRBV11-2 to TRBJ2-7; TRBD2 agrees at 9 bases. The TCR was taken from a human donor in good health (CMV status not recorded). Some clones in this sample may be carry-over from other donors' samples. The CDR3 region has the DNA TGTGCCAGCAGCGTTCGACTAGCGGTCTACGAGCAGTACTTC. Protein: CASSVRLAVYEQYF.